The 17 T cell receptor beta chains reported below all come from one sample, sequenced in a study of T-cell memory formation after mild COVID-19. TCRdb called the 5' RACE reads again in MiXCR, with one record for every CDR3 protein. The sample lists about 200,000 distinct CDR3 sequences, over 9.5% seen once, with about 3.8% in the top ten. The material sequenced was PBMCs or a T cell subset sorted from them (not recorded which). The receptors come from a man aged 18 to 35 who had mild COVID-19 (a few samples of this study predate the infection). Cell type and time point are not known.

This chain links TRBV6-5 with TRBJ1-1, with TRBD1 as a possible D gene (5 bases). In germline, CDR1 is MNHEY, CDR2 SVGAGI. The CDR3 is 13 amino acids. The V and J ends lost 6 bases and 1 base respectively, with 9 bases between them. This CDR3 reads CASRRQKNTEAFF. In DNA form, the CDR3 reads TGTGCCAGCAGACGACAGAAGAACACTGAAGCTTTCTTT.

In its sample, this clonotype was seen many times. The chain recombines TRBV4-2 with TRBJ1-2; 8 nucleotides line up with TRBD1. The germline CDR1 and CDR2 sequences are LGHNA and YNFKEQ. With 5 bases clipped from V and 2 bases from J, the junction kept 13 bases outside the gene matches. The CDR3 consists of 17 residues. The CDR3: CASSTLTGARGNYGYTF. The CDR3 DNA reads as TGTGCCAGCAGCACCCTGACAGGGGCCAGGGGCAACTATGGCTACACCTTC.

This clonotype was counted many times. The rearrangement uses TRBV4-3 and TRBJ2-1, with TRBD2 identical over 9 bases. The CDR3 consists of 18 residues. J lost 9 bases, V lost 4 bases, and 19 bases had no gene match. CDR1 and CDR2 from the germline V gene are LGHNA and YSLEER. CDR3: CASSPHGGSRGGRVEQFF. The CDR3 nucleotides read TGCGCCAGCAGCCCCCATGGAGGGTCGCGGGGGGGCCGGGTTGAGCAGTTCTTC.

V gene TRBV29-1 combines with J gene TRBJ2-5; D not resolved. The V end lost 3 bases, the J end lost 8 bases, and 13 bases lay between the germline ends. CDR1 is SQVTM and CDR2 is ANQGSEA in the germline V gene. The CDR3 sequence is 12 residues long. CDR3 sequence (DNA): TGCAGCGTTGATATCGGGCGCACTACCCAGTACTTC. This gives the protein CSVDIGRTTQYF.

This clonotype was recorded at least ten times. V and J are TRBV5-1 and TRBJ2-7; no clear D gene. In germline, CDR1 is SGHRS, CDR2 YFSETQ. The ends were cut back, 0 bases at V and 3 bases at J, with 7 bases in the middle. This CDR3 has 13 amino acids. The CDR3 DNA reads as TGCGCCAGCAGCTTGGAGGTGGGCTACGAGCAGTACGTC. Encoded protein: CASSLEVGYEQYV.

A few counts support this clonotype. The chain joins TRBV5-1 to TRBJ2-7; a possible D gene is TRBD2 (5 bases). Germline V CDR1 and CDR2: SGHRS, YFSETQ. The ends were cut back, 4 bases at V and 5 bases at J, with 7 bases in the middle. This CDR3 has 11 amino acids. CDR3 bases: TGCGCCAGCAGCCCCGGGAACGAGCAGTACTTC. This codes for CASSPGNEQYF.

The chain has TRBV12-3 or TRBV12-4 and TRBJ2-3; 8 nucleotides agree with TRBD2. The CDR3 has 14 amino acids. V was pared by 6 bases and J by 0 bases, with 2 bases of the junction left unmatched. The CDR3 region has the DNA TGTGCCAGCAGGCAGCGGGAGAGCACAGATACGCAGTATTTT. This gives the protein CASRQRESTDTQYF.

This chain links TRBV5-1 with TRBJ2-3, with D maybe TRBD1 (5 bases). The germline V gene encodes CDR1 SGHRS and CDR2 YFSETQ. V was pared by 0 bases and J by 2 bases, with 13 bases between. This CDR3 contains 16 residues. The CDR3 is CASSLGFGRVTDTQYF. The CDR3 nucleotides are TGCGCCAGCAGCTTGGGGTTTGGCAGGGTCACAGATACGCAGTATTTT.

This clonotype has just a few counts. The chain is built from TRBV6-2 or TRBV6-3 and TRBJ1-6; D unresolved. Germline assignment: CDR1 MNHEY and CDR2 SVGEGT. The CDR3 contains 13 residues. Trimming cost V 6 bases and J 7 bases, with 10 bases left between them. DNA for the CDR3: TGTGCCAGCAGACCGGGTATGAATTCACCCCTCCACTTT. Protein product: CASRPGMNSPLHF.

This chain joins TRBV10-3 and TRBJ2-3, with TRBD2 matching over 9 bases. Germline V gene sequence: CDR1 ENHRY, CDR2 SYGVKD. CDR3 length: 14 residues. The V and J ends lost 5 bases and 5 bases, in that order; junction bases with no gene match: 5. CDR3 sequence reads: CAISLAGVVDTQYF. The CDR3, as DNA: TGTGCCATCAGTTTAGCGGGAGTGGTAGATACGCAGTATTTT.

This clonotype was counted only a few times. The genes are TRBV18 and TRBJ2-7, with D perhaps TRBD2 (5 bases). Between the trimmed V and J ends, which lost 3 bases and 2 bases, there was a span of 11 bases. The CDR3 extends over 14 amino acids. Germline-derived CDR1 and CDR2 are KGHSH and LQKENI. CDR3 in DNA: TGTGCCAGCTCACCGGGCTCCGGGGCCTACGAGCAGTACTTC. It is translated as CASSPGSGAYEQYF.

This clonotype has more than one count but fewer than ten. The gene calls are TRBV12-3 or TRBV12-4 and TRBJ1-1; no clear D. V gave up 7 bases and J gave up 0 bases, with 12 bases separating them. This CDR3 is 14 amino acids long. The CDR3 protein is CASTPQFMNTEAFF. CDR3 nucleotides: TGTGCCAGCACTCCACAGTTCATGAACACTGAAGCTTTCTTT.

This clonotype was counted between two and nine times. The chain combines TRBV30 with TRBJ2-6; no clear D. From germline, CDR1 is GTSNPN and CDR2 SVGIG (reference sequence). This CDR3 has 13 residues. V lost 3 bases to trimming and J lost 0 bases, with 3 bases between them. The CDR3 loop is CAWRNSGANVLTF. The CDR3 DNA is TGTGCCTGGAGAAACTCTGGGGCCAACGTCCTGACTTTC.

This clonotype was recorded many times. This rearrangement joins TRBV11-2 to TRBJ2-7; the D gene is possibly TRBD1 (6 bases). This CDR3 comprises 13 residues. The V gene's germline CDR1 is SGHAT and CDR2 FQNNGV. Trimming took 1 base from V and 7 from J, leaving 11 bases between them. The CDR3 here is CASSLVGGEEQYV. CDR3 nucleotide sequence: TGTGCCAGCAGCTTAGTTGGGGGCGAAGAGCAGTACGTC.

This clonotype was picked up a small number of times. The rearrangement links TRBV5-1 to TRBJ2-5; D perhaps matches TRBD1 (6 bases). The CDR3 sequence is 16 residues long. CDR1 and CDR2 (germline): SGHRS, YFSETQ. V shed 0 bases and J shed 1 base, with 13 bases lying between them. CDR3 sequence: CASSLGVSTGQETQYF. The CDR3 DNA reads TGCGCCAGCAGCTTGGGGGTCTCGACAGGCCAAGAGACCCAGTACTTC.

In this sample, this clonotype turned up many times. The V call is TRBV5-6, the J call TRBJ1-6; D is undetermined. The CDR3 has 14 amino acids. The V gene lost 0 bases and the J gene lost 7 bases, with 8 bases spanning the gap. Germline-derived CDR1 and CDR2 are SGHDT and YYEEEE. In DNA form, the CDR3 reads TGTGCCAGCAGCTTGGGCCAGAGAAATTCACCCCTCCACTTT. The encoded protein is CASSLGQRNSPLHF. Looking up the rest from reference TRBV5-6 and TRBJ1-6 gives the full variable domain: DAGVTQSPTHLIKTRGQQVTLRCSPKSGHDTVSWYQQALGQGPQFIFQYYEEEERQRGNFPDRFSGHQFPNYSSELNVNALLLGDSALYLCASSLGQRNSPLHFGNGTRLTVT.

Only a few counts were recorded for this clonotype. The rearrangement links TRBV4-2 to TRBJ2-3; 9 bases are a match to TRBD2. Germline CDR1 reads LGHNA; CDR2 reads YNFKEQ. V dropped 1 base and J dropped 3; count of bases not matched to a gene: 5. This CDR3 comprises 16 residues. CDR3 coding DNA: TGTGCCAGCAGCCAAGCAGCGGGGGGTTTGACAGATACGCAGTATTTT. Residues: CASSQAAGGLTDTQYF.